These T cell receptor beta chains were read from a single sample in a study of identical twins' blood T cells. TCRdb reanalysed the 5' RACE reads using MiXCR and keeps one entry per CDR3 protein. The table includes around 380,000 distinct CDR3 sequences, about 28% detected once. The specimen was PBMCs. The receptors derive from a woman aged 18 to 55 in good health. Each CDR3 is given with its conserved first and last residue. D genes are given only for firm matches. Some rows mark clone size as missing; the rest say once, few, many or name a class of expanded clone.

CASSRDYYTGELFF,TGTGCCAGCAGCCGGGACTACTACACCGGGGAGCTGTTTTTT,TRBJ2-2,TRBV7-2,few,TRBD2
CSAMERVYTEAFF,TGCAGCGCCATGGAGAGGGTATACACTGAAGCTTTCTTT,TRBJ1-1,TRBV29-1,-,-
CSARGLLAGGNNEQFF,TGCAGTGCTAGAGGCCTTCTAGCGGGAGGGAACAATGAGCAGTTCTTC,TRBJ2-1,TRBV20-1,-,TRBD2
CASSTGGYTEAFF,TGTGCCAGTAGTACAGGGGGATACACTGAAGCTTTCTTT,TRBJ1-1,TRBV19,few,TRBD1
CASSQDRRGTGELFF,TGTGCCAGCAGTCAAGACAGGAGGGGTACCGGGGAGCTGTTTTTT,TRBJ2-2,TRBV14,-,-
CSARSGALRTEAFF,TGCAGTGCTAGGTCAGGGGCCCTAAGGACTGAAGCTTTCTTT,TRBJ1-1,TRBV20-1,-,-
CAISESNKGNTGELFF,TGTGCCATCAGTGAGTCGAATAAAGGGAACACCGGGGAGCTGTTTTTT,TRBJ2-2,TRBV10-3,many,-
CASSFSPPLGRNTIYF,TGTGCCAGCAGCTTTAGTCCTCCCTTGGGTCGAAACACCATATATTTT,TRBJ1-3,TRBV7-2,few,-
CASKGPGQLSYEQYF,TGTGCCAGCAAGGGACCGGGACAACTATCCTACGAGCAGTACTTC,TRBJ2-7,TRBV6-2/TRBV6-3,many,-
CSVEWGQSYGYTF,TGCAGCGTTGAATGGGGACAGTCCTATGGCTACACCTTC,TRBJ1-2,TRBV29-1,-,TRBD1
CASSYEGLAGQETQYF,TGTGCCAGCAGCTACGAGGGACTAGCGGGACAAGAGACCCAGTACTTC,TRBJ2-5,TRBV7-2,-,TRBD2
CASALGRSGTEAFF,TGTGCCAGCGCGCTCGGTCGGTCGGGAACTGAAGCTTTCTTT,TRBJ1-1,TRBV12-3/TRBV12-4,-,-
CASSRSIRGFTGELFF,TGCGCCAGCAGCCGTAGTATAAGGGGCTTCACCGGGGAGCTGTTTTTT,TRBJ2-2,TRBV5-1,few,-
CASSGGRKETQYF,TGCGCCAGCAGTGGCGGCAGAAAAGAGACCCAGTACTTC,TRBJ2-5,TRBV5-1,-,-
CAGSEYSGITDTQYF,TGTGCCGGCAGTGAATATAGCGGGATCACAGATACGCAGTATTTT,TRBJ2-3,TRBV6-1,-,TRBD2
CASRPGQGTEAFF,TGTGCCAGCAGACCCGGTCAAGGCACTGAAGCTTTCTTT,TRBJ1-1,TRBV6-6,-,-
CASSLGDSNQETQYF,TGTGCCAGCAGCTTAGGGGACAGTAACCAAGAGACCCAGTACTTC,TRBJ2-5,TRBV7-2,-,TRBD1
CASSLVGGGAVNEQFF,TGTGCCAGCAGCTTAGTGGGCGGGGGGGCCGTCAATGAGCAGTTCTTC,TRBJ2-1,TRBV7-2,-,TRBD2
CATSRVTGGNEQFF,TGTGCCACCAGCAGAGTTACTGGGGGAAATGAGCAGTTCTTC,TRBJ2-1,TRBV15,-,-
CSVELSGVTYEQYF,TGCAGCGTTGAATTATCGGGAGTAACCTACGAGCAGTACTTC,TRBJ2-7,TRBV29-1,few,-
CACSHRQDGQPQHF,TGTGCCTGCAGCCATCGACAGGATGGTCAGCCCCAGCATTTT,TRBJ1-5,TRBV7-8,-,-
CASSYSRGSNEQFF,TGTGCCAGCAGTTACTCGAGGGGCTCAAATGAGCAGTTCTTC,TRBJ2-1,TRBV6-2/TRBV6-3,few,-
CASLAGTYNSPLHF,TGTGCCAGCCTGGCCGGGACCTATAATTCACCCCTCCACTTT,TRBJ1-6,TRBV2,-,-
CSARGQLYGYTF,TGCAGTGCTAGGGGTCAGTTATATGGCTACACCTTC,TRBJ1-2,TRBV20-1,-,-
CASSPDSGAYNEQFF,TGTGCCAGCAGTCCCGATAGCGGGGCCTACAATGAGCAGTTCTTC,TRBJ2-1,TRBV6-5,-,TRBD2
CASSIAAVATNEKLFF,TGTGCCAGTAGTATTGCCGCGGTTGCAACTAATGAAAAACTGTTTTTT,TRBJ1-4,TRBV19,-,-
CASSYRGSGGELFF,TGTGCCAGCAGTTACCGCGGGAGCGGCGGGGAGCTGTTTTTT,TRBJ2-2,TRBV6-2/TRBV6-3,-,TRBD2
CSVETRGVYGYTF,TGTAGCGTTGAGACACGGGGAGTTTATGGCTACACCTTC,TRBJ1-2,TRBV29-1,-,-
CSGSRGNTDTQYF,TGCAGTGGGTCACGAGGGAACACAGATACGCAGTATTTT,TRBJ2-3,TRBV20-1,few,-
CASSVIDSSNTEAFF,TGCGCCAGCAGCGTAATTGACAGCTCGAACACTGAAGCTTTCTTT,TRBJ1-1,TRBV5-1,-,-
CSVDGRLSGRSTF,TGCAGCGTTGATGGGCGGCTCTCGGGGAGGAGCACCTTC,TRBJ1-2,TRBV29-1,many,-
CASIVAGASNQPQHF,TGTGCCAGTATAGTGGCTGGAGCGAGCAATCAGCCCCAGCATTTT,TRBJ1-5,TRBV19,many,-
CASSWGIGADNSPLHF,TGTGCCAGCAGTTGGGGCATCGGGGCCGACAATTCACCCCTCCACTTT,TRBJ1-6,TRBV27,few,-
CASIATIGGTGELFF,TGTGCCAGCATTGCGACTATCGGGGGGACCGGGGAGCTGTTTTTT,TRBJ2-2,TRBV6-1,-,TRBD2
CSASAHSNQPQHF,TGCAGTGCTAGTGCACATAGCAATCAGCCCCAGCATTTT,TRBJ1-5,TRBV20-1,-,-
CSAGRGSNTGELFF,TGCAGCGCCGGGAGGGGGTCGAACACCGGGGAGCTGTTTTTT,TRBJ2-2,TRBV29-1,many,TRBD2
CASRRQLNTEAFF,TGTGCCAGCAGACGACAGTTGAACACTGAAGCTTTCTTT,TRBJ1-1,TRBV19,-,-
CASSLTTGPYEQYF,TGCGCCAGCAGCCTGACGACAGGGCCCTACGAGCAGTACTTC,TRBJ2-7,TRBV5-1,-,TRBD1
CASSLGWVETQYF,TGTGCCAGCAGTCTGGGCTGGGTGGAGACCCAGTACTTC,TRBJ2-5,TRBV2,few,-
CASSLLRAHNEKLFF,TGCGCCAGCAGCTTGTTAAGGGCTCACAATGAAAAACTGTTTTTT,TRBJ1-4,TRBV5-1,-,-
CSASRLVRGPNTEAFF,TGCAGTGCTTCCCGACTAGTAAGGGGGCCTAACACTGAAGCTTTCTTT,TRBJ1-1,TRBV20-1,-,TRBD1
CASSYWDRSSGNTIYF,TGTGCCAGCAGTTACTGGGACCGCTCCTCTGGAAACACCATATATTTT,TRBJ1-3,TRBV6-5,many,-
CASSFTGTQPQHF,TGTGCCAGCAGCTTTACAGGGACTCAGCCCCAGCATTTT,TRBJ1-5,TRBV11-3,-,-
CASSFGQYNEQFF,TGTGCCAGCAGCTTCGGGCAGTACAATGAGCAGTTCTTC,TRBJ2-1,TRBV27,many,-
CSARDQACSSYEQYF,TGCAGTGCTAGAGATCAGGCGTGTAGCTCCTACGAGCAGTACTTC,TRBJ2-7,TRBV20-1,-,-
CASSLGLFGGAKNIQYF,TGTGCCAGCAGCTTAGGACTTTTCGGGGGTGCCAAAAACATTCAGTACTTC,TRBJ2-4,TRBV11-2,many,-
CASSRDSNEQYF,TGTGCCAGCAGCCGGGACAGTAACGAGCAGTACTTC,TRBJ2-7,TRBV3-1,-,TRBD1
CSAKGQWETQYF,TGCAGTGCTAAGGGACAGTGGGAGACCCAGTACTTC,TRBJ2-5,TRBV20-1,-,TRBD1
CAISESSGVDGYTF,TGTGCCATCAGTGAGTCATCGGGCGTAGATGGCTACACCTTC,TRBJ1-2,TRBV10-3,-,-
CASTFGGNTEAFF,TGTGCCAGCACCTTCGGGGGGAACACTGAAGCTTTCTTT,TRBJ1-1,TRBV13,-,-
CSVEGIDEQYF,TGCAGCGTTGAAGGGATAGACGAGCAGTACTTC,TRBJ2-7,TRBV29-1,-,-
CASSSRGPYNEQFF,TGTGCCAGCAGTTCCAGGGGACCCTACAATGAGCAGTTCTTC,TRBJ2-1,TRBV12-3/TRBV12-4,few,-
CSARPLGTLYSGNTIYF,TGCAGTGCTAGACCCTTGGGGACGCTCTACTCTGGAAACACCATATATTTT,TRBJ1-3,TRBV20-1,-,-
CAIQRGTSTDTQYF,TGCGCCATCCAGAGGGGAACTAGCACAGATACGCAGTATTTT,TRBJ2-3,TRBV10-2,few,-